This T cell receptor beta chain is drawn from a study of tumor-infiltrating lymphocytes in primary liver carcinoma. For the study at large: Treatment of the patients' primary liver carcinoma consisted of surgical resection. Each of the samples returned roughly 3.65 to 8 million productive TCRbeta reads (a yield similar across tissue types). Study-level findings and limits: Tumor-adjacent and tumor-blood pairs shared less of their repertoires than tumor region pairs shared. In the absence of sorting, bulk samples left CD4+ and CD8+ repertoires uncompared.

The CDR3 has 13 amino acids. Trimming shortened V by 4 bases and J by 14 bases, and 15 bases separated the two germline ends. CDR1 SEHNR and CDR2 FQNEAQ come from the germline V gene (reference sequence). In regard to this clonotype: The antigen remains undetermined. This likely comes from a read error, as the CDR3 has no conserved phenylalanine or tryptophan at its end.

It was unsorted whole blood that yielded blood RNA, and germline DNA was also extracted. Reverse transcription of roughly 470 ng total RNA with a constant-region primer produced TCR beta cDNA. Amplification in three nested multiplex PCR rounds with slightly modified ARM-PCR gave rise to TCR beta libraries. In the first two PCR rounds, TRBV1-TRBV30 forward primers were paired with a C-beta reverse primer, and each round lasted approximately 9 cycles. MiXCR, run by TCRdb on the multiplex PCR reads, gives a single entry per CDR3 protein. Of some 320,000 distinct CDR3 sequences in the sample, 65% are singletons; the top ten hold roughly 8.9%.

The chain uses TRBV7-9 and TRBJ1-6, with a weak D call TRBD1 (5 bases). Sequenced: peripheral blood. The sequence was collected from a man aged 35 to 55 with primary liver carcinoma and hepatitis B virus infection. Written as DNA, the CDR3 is TGTGCCAGCAGCTACACCGGAGAGGGGACCCTCCACTTA. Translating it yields CASSYTGEGTLHL.